This T cell receptor (beta chain) came from a study of beta chain features in type 1 diabetes. General study points: Any HLA type influence on TCRB rearrangement was left unresolved here. A moderate, significant TCRB CDR3 shortening appeared in type 1 diabetes across four CD4+ subsets.

Investigators reverse transcribed all isolated RNA, so they sequenced expressed TCRB transcripts. Data came from immunoSEQ multiplex PCR; TCRdb stores just in-frame clones and leaves some out. In the table there are 600,000 or so clones, roughly 13% of which are singletons. The CDR3 covers 15 residues. The J segment lost 8 bases and the V segment lost 6 bases, leaving 11 bases of the junction unmatched. Germline V gene lookup returns CDR1 MDHEN and CDR2 SYDVKM. Each sorted population was over 95% pure. Worth noting for this clone: The antigen is not known.

This chain links TRBV28 with TRBJ1-5; TRBD1 aligns across 9 bases. This TCR was recovered from a man younger than 30 with type 1 diabetes. The sample taken for sequencing was naive CD4+ T cells from blood. This CDR3 reads CASSLDRGLGKPQHF. The CDR3 coding sequence is TGTGCCAGCAGCCTCGACAGGGGGTTGGGAAAGCCCCAGCATTTT.